The 22 T cell receptor beta chains given below trace back to one sample, sequenced in a study of cytomegalovirus exposure and HLA in healthy donors. This table comes from immunoSEQ multiplex PCR, and its TCRdb copy is limited to in-frame clones, with some not included. The profile covers 120,000 to 150,000 clones, with just over 90% appearing a single time and about 0.64% taken by the ten largest. Sequenced material: PBMCs. Receptors originate from a man aged 18-30 years in good health and CMV-seronegative.

This clone turned up a few times. This chain links TRBV5-4 with TRBJ2-5; D possibly corresponds to TRBD1 (6 bases). The germline V and J ends were trimmed by 1 base and 2 bases, with 12 bases remaining between them. The CDR3 length is 15 residues. Germline assignment: CDR1 SGHNT and CDR2 YYREEE (reference sequence). DNA for the CDR3: TGTGCCAGCAGCTTGATGACAGGAGCGCAAGAGACCCAGTACTTC. Translated, it gives CASSLMTGAQETQYF. The whole variable domain, filled in from reference TRBV5-4 and TRBJ2-5, reads ETGVTQSPTHLIKTRGQQVTLRCSSQSGHNTVSWYQQALGQGPQFIFQYYREEENGRGNFPPRFSGLQFPNYSSELNVNALELDDSALYLCASSLMTGAQETQYFGPGTRLLVL.

V and J are TRBV18 and TRBJ2-3; 9 bases fit TRBD1. V shed 3 bases, J shed 4 bases, and the junction held 5 bases outside the gene matches. Germline V gives CDR1 KGHSH, CDR2 LQKENI. The CDR3 totals 15 residues. The CDR3 DNA reads TGTGCCAGCTCACCTCCGACAGGGGGGGCAGATACGCAGTATTTT. It encodes CASSPPTGGADTQYF.

The chain employs TRBV5-8 and TRBJ1-1; no reliable D call. Germline loops: CDR1 SGHTS, CDR2 YDEGEE. The CDR3 is 14 amino acids. Trimming shortened V by 6 bases and J by 5 bases, and 17 bases separated the two germline ends. CDR3 residues: CASIKRVPGTEAFF. DNA for the CDR3: TGTGCCAGCATCAAACGGGTTCCGGGGACTGAAGCTTTCTTT.

The chain combines TRBV5-8 with TRBJ2-1, with D possibly TRBD1 on 5 matching bases. Germline V gene sequence: CDR1 SGHTS, CDR2 YDEGEE. Trimming cost V 2 bases and J 7 bases, with 16 bases left between them. The CDR3 runs to 15 residues. CDR3 sequence (DNA): TGTGCCAGCAGCTTCCAGGGCACTGGGTTAAATGAGCAGTTCTTC. Protein: CASSFQGTGLNEQFF.

V is TRBV11-3 and J is TRBJ1-4; TRBD1 matches at 7 bases. The V segment lost 5 bases and the J segment 4 bases; nucleotides outside the gene matches: 4. Germline-derived CDR1 and CDR2 are SGHNT and YENEEA. The CDR3 is made up of 14 amino acids. DNA of the CDR3: TGTGCCAGCAGCACGGGACAGCTTAATGAAAAACTGTTTTTT. Protein sequence: CASSTGQLNEKLFF.

The chain joins TRBV27 to TRBJ2-1, with 8 nucleotides matching TRBD1. V lost 5 bases and J lost 7; bases outside the gene matches: 13. Germline V CDR1 and CDR2: MNHEY, SMNVEV (reference sequence). This CDR3 is 16 amino acids long. DNA of the CDR3: TGTGCCAGCAGTCCCTCCCGACAGGGGTGGGGTAATGAGCAGTTCTTC. It translates to CASSPSRQGWGNEQFF.

The V and J genes are TRBV19 and TRBJ1-2; TRBD1 is a possible D gene (6 bases). The ends were cut back, 3 bases at V and 4 bases at J, with 15 bases in the middle. Germline V gene data show CDR1 as LNHDA and CDR2 as SQIVND (reference sequence). CDR3 length equals 15 residues. The CDR3 nucleotides are TGTGCCAGTAGTATGTCAGGGGTGGTCGGCTATGGCTACACCTTC. Protein: CASSMSGVVGYGYTF.

The V call is TRBV6-1, the J call TRBJ2-7, with TRBD2 as a possible D gene (5 bases). The V end was cut by 5 bases, the J end by 7 bases, with 12 bases between. Germline-derived CDR1 and CDR2 are MNHNS and SASEGT. This CDR3 has 12 residues. The CDR3 DNA reads as TGTGCCAGCAGTTCCTTTTCGGGAGAGCAGTACGTC. It yields the protein CASSSFSGEQYV.

The CDR3 sequence: CSVPLSNTQYF. The CDR3 region has the DNA TGCAGCGTTCCCCTGAGTAATACGCAGTATTTT. V usage is TRBV29-1 and J usage is TRBJ2-3; no clear D. V was clipped by 5 bases and J by 7 bases, with 10 bases between them. The CDR3 is made up of 11 amino acids. Germline V gives CDR1 SQVTM, CDR2 ANQGSEA.

This clone was seen a handful of times. This sequence joins TRBV2 and TRBJ2-7; TRBD1 is a possible D gene (6 bases). Germline CDR1 reads SNHLY; CDR2 reads FYNNEI. Trimming left V 0 bases short and J 6 bases short, with 12 bases between. This CDR3 region has 14 residues. CDR3 in amino acids: CASSEAGWGLEQYV. The CDR3 coding sequence is TGTGCCAGCAGTGAAGCAGGGTGGGGGCTCGAGCAGTACGTC.

The genes are TRBV5-1 and TRBJ2-1; 9 bases align to TRBD2. The V and J ends lost 0 bases and 6 bases, in that order; junction bases with no gene match: 4. Germline V gives CDR1 SGHRS, CDR2 YFSETQ. The CDR3 spans 15 residues. The CDR3 protein is CASSLALAGRNEQFF. The CDR3 DNA is TGCGCCAGCAGCTTGGCTCTAGCGGGGCGCAATGAGCAGTTCTTC.

The J gene is TRBJ2-1, the V gene TRBV10-3, with TRBD1 identical over 9 bases. After removal of 4 bases from V and 2 bases from J, the junction contained 3 bases not matched to a gene. Per germline, CDR1 ENHRY and CDR2 SYGVKD. CDR3 length equals 15 residues. In DNA, the CDR3 is TGTGCCATCAGTGGTCGACAGGGGGCCTACAATGAGCAGTTCTTC. Translation: CAISGRQGAYNEQFF.

The genes are TRBV6-5 and TRBJ1-5, with D unclear. Trimming stripped 0 bases from V and 8 bases from J, with 14 bases between. Germline assignment: CDR1 MNHEY and CDR2 SVGAGI. The CDR3 totals 15 residues. DNA for the CDR3: TGTGCCAGCAGTTACTCTGCAGAGTTGGGCGAGCCCCAGCATTTT. It encodes CASSYSAELGEPQHF.

The chain joins TRBV5-4 to TRBJ2-1, with 10 bases aligning to TRBD2. This CDR3 has 18 amino acids. V was pared by 4 bases and J by 4 bases, with 14 bases of the junction left unmatched. Germline V gene sequence: CDR1 SGHNT, CDR2 YYREEE (reference sequence). CDR3 coding DNA: TGTGCCAGCAGCCCCAGTTGGTTAGCGGGAGGTAGTTACAATGAGCAGTTCTTC. Translation gives CASSPSWLAGGSYNEQFF.

This chain links TRBV27 with TRBJ2-1; TRBD1 might be the D (6 bases). V shed 6 bases and J shed 2 bases, with 8 bases lying between them. The length of the CDR3 is 13 residues. The germline gives CDR1 MNHEY, CDR2 SMNVEV (reference sequence). The CDR3 DNA is TGTGCCAGCAGGACAGGAACCTACAATGAGCAGTTCTTC. This codes for CASRTGTYNEQFF.

The chain recombines TRBV15 with TRBJ2-2; 10 positions match TRBD2. The CDR3 consists of 18 residues. Germline trimming cut 8 bases from V and 0 bases from J; bases unmatched to any gene: 12. Germline values: CDR1 LNHNV, CDR2 YYDKDF (reference sequence). Written as DNA, the CDR3 is TGTGCCACCGCTCTAGCGGGAGCGTTGGGGGCGAACACCGGGGAGCTGTTTTTT. Translating it yields CATALAGALGANTGELFF.

V usage is TRBV6-5 and J usage is TRBJ1-1; D gene unclear. Germline V gene lookup returns CDR1 MNHEY and CDR2 SVGAGI. The CDR3 is made up of 15 amino acids. Trimming took off 4 bases at V and 1 base at J, with 13 bases between the two ends. The CDR3 reads CASSFMGSGNTEAFF. The CDR3 nucleotides read TGTGCCAGCAGTTTCATGGGCTCAGGGAACACTGAAGCTTTCTTT.

This sequence joins TRBV5-1 and TRBJ2-5, with 7 bases matching TRBD2. After removal of 0 bases from V and 3 bases from J, the junction contained 5 bases not matched to a gene. The CDR3 spans 15 residues. From germline, CDR1 is SGHRS and CDR2 YFSETQ. The CDR3 DNA is TGCGCCAGCAGCTTGGCGGGGGGAAGAGAAGAGACCCAGTACTTC. This sequence encodes CASSLAGGREETQYF.

This chain uses TRBV13 with TRBJ2-2; no firm D call. Per the germline V gene, CDR1 is PRHDT and CDR2 is FYEKMQ (reference sequence). Trimming pared 0 bases from V and 3 bases from J, leaving 2 bases between. This CDR3 spans 13 amino acids. As DNA, the CDR3 is TGTGCCAGCAGCTTAGGCGACACCGGGGAGCTGTTTTTT. It translates to CASSLGDTGELFF.

The chain joins TRBV19 to TRBJ1-1; D gene uncertain. From germline, CDR1 is LNHDA and CDR2 SQIVND (reference sequence). This CDR3 has 13 residues. Trimming pared 3 bases from V and 2 bases from J, leaving 7 bases between. The CDR3 sequence is CASSIRDNTEAFF. CDR3 in DNA: TGTGCCAGTAGTATCCGAGATAACACTGAAGCTTTCTTT. Together with reference TRBV19 and TRBJ1-1, the CDR3 gives the full variable domain: DGGITQSPKYLFRKEGQNVTLSCEQNLNHDAMYWYRQDPGQGLRLIYYSQIVNDFQKGDIAEGYSVSREKKESFPLTVTSAQKNPTAFYLCASSIRDNTEAFFGQGTRLTVV.

This chain joins TRBV30 and TRBJ1-4; D not resolved. The CDR3 extends over 12 amino acids. Germline V gene data show CDR1 as GTSNPN and CDR2 as SVGIG (reference sequence). V was pared by 2 bases and J by 7 bases, with 8 bases between. CDR3 nucleotides: TGTGCCTGGAGTTGGTCCGGTGAAAAACTGTTTTTT. Amino acids: CAWSWSGEKLFF.

The rearrangement links TRBV7-9 to TRBJ1-5; unclear D gene. The CDR3 totals 15 residues. V was pared by 1 base and J by 10 bases, with 17 bases between. The germline gives CDR1 SEHNR, CDR2 FQNEAQ (reference sequence). The chain's CDR3 is CASSLVPPDIRPQHF. The CDR3 bases are TGTGCCAGCAGCTTAGTTCCGCCCGACATCCGACCCCAGCATTTT.